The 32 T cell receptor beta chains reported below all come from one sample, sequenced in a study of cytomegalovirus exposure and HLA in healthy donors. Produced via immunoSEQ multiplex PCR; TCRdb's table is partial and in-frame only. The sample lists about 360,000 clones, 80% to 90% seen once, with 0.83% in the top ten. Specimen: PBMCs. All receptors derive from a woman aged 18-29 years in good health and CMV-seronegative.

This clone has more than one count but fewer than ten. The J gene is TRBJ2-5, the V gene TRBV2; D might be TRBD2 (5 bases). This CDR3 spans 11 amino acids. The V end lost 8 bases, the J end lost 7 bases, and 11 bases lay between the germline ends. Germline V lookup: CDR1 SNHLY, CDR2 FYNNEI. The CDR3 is CASHEEATQYF. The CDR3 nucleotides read TGTGCCAGCCATGAGGAGGCGACCCAGTACTTC.

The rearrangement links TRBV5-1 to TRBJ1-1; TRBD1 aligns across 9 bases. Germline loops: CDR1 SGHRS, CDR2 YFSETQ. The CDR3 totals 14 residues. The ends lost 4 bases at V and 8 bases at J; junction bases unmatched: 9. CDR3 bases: TGCGCCAGCAGCGTGGGACAGGGAAAGCGAGAAGCTTTCTTT. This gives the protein CASSVGQGKREAFF.

The CDR3 region is CASSPPGTGEQPQHF. The CDR3 DNA reads TGTGCCAGCAGCCCCCCCGGGACAGGGGAACAGCCCCAGCATTTT. The gene calls are TRBV7-9 and TRBJ1-5, with TRBD1 matching 10 bases. Trimming at V came to 5 bases and at J to 7 bases, leaving 8 bases not matched to a gene. The CDR3 is made up of 15 amino acids. Germline assignment: CDR1 SEHNR and CDR2 FQNEAQ (reference sequence).

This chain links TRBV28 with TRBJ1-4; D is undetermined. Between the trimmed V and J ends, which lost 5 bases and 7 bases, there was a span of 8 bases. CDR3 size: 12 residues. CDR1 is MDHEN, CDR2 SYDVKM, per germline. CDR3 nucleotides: TGTGCCAGCAGTATGTTAGCTGAAAAACTGTTTTTT. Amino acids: CASSMLAEKLFF.

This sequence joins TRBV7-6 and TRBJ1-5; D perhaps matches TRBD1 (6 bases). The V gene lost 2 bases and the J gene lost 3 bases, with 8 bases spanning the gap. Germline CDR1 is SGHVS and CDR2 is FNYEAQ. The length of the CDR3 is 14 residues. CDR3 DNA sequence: TGTGCCAGCAGCTTAAGGGGGTACAATCAGCCCCAGCATTTT. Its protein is CASSLRGYNQPQHF. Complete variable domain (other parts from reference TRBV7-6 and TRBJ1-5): GAGVSQSPRYKVTKRGQDVALRCDPISGHVSLYWYRQALGQGPEFLTYFNYEAQQDKSGLPNDRFSAERPEGSISTLTIQRTEQRDSAMYRCASSLRGYNQPQHFGDGTRLSIL.

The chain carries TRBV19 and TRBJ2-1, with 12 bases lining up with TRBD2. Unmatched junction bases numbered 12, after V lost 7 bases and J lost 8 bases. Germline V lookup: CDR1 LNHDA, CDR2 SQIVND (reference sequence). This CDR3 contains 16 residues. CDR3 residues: CASTPVGLAGQDEQFF. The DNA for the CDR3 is TGTGCCAGTACCCCCGTCGGACTAGCGGGACAGGATGAGCAGTTCTTC.

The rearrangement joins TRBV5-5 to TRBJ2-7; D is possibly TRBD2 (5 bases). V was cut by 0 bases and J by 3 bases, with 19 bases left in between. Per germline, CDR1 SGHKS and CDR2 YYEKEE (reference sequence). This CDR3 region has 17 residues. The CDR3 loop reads CASSLGVSRVRGYEQYF. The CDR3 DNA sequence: TGTGCCAGCAGCTTGGGGGTTTCGAGGGTCCGGGGCTACGAGCAGTACTTC.

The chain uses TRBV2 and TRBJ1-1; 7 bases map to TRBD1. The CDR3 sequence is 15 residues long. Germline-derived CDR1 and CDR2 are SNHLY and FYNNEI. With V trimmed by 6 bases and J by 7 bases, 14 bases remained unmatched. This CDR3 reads CASRGTDIEQNEAFF. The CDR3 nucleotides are TGTGCCAGCAGAGGGACAGACATCGAACAGAATGAAGCTTTCTTT.

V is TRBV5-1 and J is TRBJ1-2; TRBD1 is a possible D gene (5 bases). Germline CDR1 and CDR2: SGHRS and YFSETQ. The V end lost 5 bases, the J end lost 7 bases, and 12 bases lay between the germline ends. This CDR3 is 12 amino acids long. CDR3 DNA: TGCGCCAGCAGGGAGAAAGGGGTTGGCTACACCTTC. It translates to CASREKGVGYTF.

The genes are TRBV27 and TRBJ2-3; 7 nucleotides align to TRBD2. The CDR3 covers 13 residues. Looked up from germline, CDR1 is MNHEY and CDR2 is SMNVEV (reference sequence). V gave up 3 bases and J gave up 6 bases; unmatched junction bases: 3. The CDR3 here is CASSLFGGDTQYF. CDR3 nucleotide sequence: TGTGCCAGCAGTTTGTTCGGGGGGGATACGCAGTATTTT.

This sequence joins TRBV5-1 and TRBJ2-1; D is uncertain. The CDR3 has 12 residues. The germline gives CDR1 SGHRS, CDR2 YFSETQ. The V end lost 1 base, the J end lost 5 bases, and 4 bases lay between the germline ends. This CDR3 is CASSLLNNEQFF. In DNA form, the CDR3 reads TGCGCCAGCAGCTTGCTAAACAATGAGCAGTTCTTC.

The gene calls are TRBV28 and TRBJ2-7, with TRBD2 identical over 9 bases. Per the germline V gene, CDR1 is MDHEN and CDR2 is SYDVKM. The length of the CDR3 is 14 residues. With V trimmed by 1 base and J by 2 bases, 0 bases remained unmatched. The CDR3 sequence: CASSLSSGAYEQYF. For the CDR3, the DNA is TGTGCCAGCAGTTTATCTAGCGGGGCCTACGAGCAGTACTTC.

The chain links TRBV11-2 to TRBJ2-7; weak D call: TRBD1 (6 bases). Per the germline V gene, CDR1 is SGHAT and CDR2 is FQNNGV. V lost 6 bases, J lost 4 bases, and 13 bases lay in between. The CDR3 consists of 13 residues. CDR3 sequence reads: CASSSIQGYEQYF. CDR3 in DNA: TGTGCCAGCAGTTCAATTCAGGGGTACGAGCAGTACTTC.

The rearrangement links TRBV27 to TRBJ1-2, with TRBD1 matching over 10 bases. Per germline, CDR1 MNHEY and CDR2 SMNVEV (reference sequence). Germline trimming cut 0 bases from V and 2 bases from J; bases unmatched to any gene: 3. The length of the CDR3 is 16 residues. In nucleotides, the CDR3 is TGTGCCAGCAGTTTATCGGGACAGGGGCAAAACTATGGCTACACCTTC. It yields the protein CASSLSGQGQNYGYTF.

The CDR3 protein is CASSLAAGGYNEQFF. The CDR3 DNA reads TGTGCCAGCAGCTTAGCGGCGGGGGGATACAATGAGCAGTTCTTC. The chain uses TRBV7-8 and TRBJ2-1, with 8 bases lining up with TRBD2. The V segment lost 0 bases and the J segment 4 bases; nucleotides outside the gene matches: 2. The germline V gene encodes CDR1 SGHVS and CDR2 FQNEAQ. The CDR3 is made up of 15 amino acids.

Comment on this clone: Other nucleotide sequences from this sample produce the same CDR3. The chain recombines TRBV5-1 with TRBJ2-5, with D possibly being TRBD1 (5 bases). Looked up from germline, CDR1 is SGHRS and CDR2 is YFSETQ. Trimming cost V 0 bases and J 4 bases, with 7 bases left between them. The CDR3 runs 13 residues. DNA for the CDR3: TGCGCCAGCAGCTTGGGGCAGGGAGAGACCCAGTACTTC. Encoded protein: CASSLGQGETQYF.

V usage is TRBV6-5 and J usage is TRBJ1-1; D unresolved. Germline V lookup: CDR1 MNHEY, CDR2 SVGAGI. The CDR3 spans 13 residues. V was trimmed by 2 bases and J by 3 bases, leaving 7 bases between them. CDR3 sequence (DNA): TGTGCCAGCAGTTACATGCGGGACACTGAAGCTTTCTTT. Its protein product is CASSYMRDTEAFF.

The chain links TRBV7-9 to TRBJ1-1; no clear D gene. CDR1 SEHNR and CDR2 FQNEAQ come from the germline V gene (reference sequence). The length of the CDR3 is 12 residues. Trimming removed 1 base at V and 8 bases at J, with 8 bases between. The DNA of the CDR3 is TGTGCCAGCAGCTTAGGAGGCTGGGAAGCTTTCTTT. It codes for CASSLGGWEAFF.

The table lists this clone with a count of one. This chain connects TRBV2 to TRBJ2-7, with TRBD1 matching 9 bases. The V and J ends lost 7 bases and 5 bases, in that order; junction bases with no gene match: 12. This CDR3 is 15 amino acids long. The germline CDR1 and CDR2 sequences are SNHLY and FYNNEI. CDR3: CASTNPRDRVNEQYF. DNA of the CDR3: TGTGCCAGCACCAACCCCCGGGACAGGGTTAACGAGCAGTACTTC. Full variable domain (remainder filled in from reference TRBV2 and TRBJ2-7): EPEVTQTPSHQVTQMGQEVILRCVPISNHLYFYWYRQILGQKVEFLVSFYNNEISEKSEIFDDQFSVERPDGSNFTLKIRSTKLEDSAMYFCASTNPRDRVNEQYFGPGTRLTVT.

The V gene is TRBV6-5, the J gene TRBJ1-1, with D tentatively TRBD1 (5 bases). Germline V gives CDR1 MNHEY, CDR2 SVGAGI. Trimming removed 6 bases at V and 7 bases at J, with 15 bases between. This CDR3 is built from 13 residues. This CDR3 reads CASRPSTAREAFF. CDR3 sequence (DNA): TGTGCCAGCAGACCTTCGACAGCCCGTGAAGCTTTCTTT.

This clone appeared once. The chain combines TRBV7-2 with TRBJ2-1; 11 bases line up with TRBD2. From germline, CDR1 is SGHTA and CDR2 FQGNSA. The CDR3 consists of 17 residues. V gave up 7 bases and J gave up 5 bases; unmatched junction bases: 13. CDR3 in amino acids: CASTHVAGTSGNNEQFF. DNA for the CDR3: TGTGCCAGCACCCACGTCGCGGGGACTAGCGGAAACAATGAGCAGTTCTTC.

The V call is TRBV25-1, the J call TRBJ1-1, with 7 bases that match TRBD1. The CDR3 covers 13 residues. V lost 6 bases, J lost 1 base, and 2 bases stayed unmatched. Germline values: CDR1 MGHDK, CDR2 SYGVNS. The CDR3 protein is CASRTGQNTEAFF. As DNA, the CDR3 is TGTGCCAGCAGGACAGGGCAGAACACTGAAGCTTTCTTT.

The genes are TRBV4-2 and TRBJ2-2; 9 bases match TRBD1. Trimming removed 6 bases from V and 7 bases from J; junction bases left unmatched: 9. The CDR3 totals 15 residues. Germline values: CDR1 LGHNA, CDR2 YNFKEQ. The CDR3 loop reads CASRIEQGAGGELFF. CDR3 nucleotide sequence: TGTGCCAGCAGGATTGAACAGGGGGCTGGCGGGGAGCTGTTTTTT.

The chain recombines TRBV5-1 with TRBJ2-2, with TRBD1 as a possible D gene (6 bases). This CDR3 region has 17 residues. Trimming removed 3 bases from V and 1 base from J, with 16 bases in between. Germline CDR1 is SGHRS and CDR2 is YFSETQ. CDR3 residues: CASSSHLPTGNTGELFF. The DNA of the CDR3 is TGCGCCAGCAGCTCCCACCTTCCGACAGGGAACACCGGGGAGCTGTTTTTT.

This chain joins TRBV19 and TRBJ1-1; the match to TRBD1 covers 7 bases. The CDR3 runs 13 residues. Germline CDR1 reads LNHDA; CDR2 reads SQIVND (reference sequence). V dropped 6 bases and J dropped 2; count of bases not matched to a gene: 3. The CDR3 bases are TGTGCCAGTAGCTGGGACAGAAACACTGAAGCTTTCTTT. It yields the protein CASSWDRNTEAFF.

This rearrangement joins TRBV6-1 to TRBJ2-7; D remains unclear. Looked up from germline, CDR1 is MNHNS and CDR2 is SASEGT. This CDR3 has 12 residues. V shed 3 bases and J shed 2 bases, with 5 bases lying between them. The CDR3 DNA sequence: TGTGCCAGCAGTGAGGGCGCCTACGAGCAGTACTTC. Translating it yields CASSEGAYEQYF.

CDR3 protein: CAIRTGLTEAFF. The DNA of the CDR3 is TGTGCCATCCGGACAGGGTTGACTGAAGCTTTCTTT. The V gene is TRBV10-3, the J gene TRBJ1-1; 8 positions match TRBD1. V shed 8 bases, J shed 5 bases, and the junction held 4 bases outside the gene matches. The CDR3 covers 12 residues. Germline V gene sequence: CDR1 ENHRY, CDR2 SYGVKD.

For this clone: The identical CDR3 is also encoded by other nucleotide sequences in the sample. The CDR3, as DNA: TGTGCCAGCAGTTCGGGGACTTCCGAGCAGTACTTC. Translation: CASSSGTSEQYF. The chain uses TRBV28 and TRBJ2-7, with a possible D match to TRBD2 (6 bases). CDR1 and CDR2 (germline): MDHEN, SYDVKM. V was trimmed by 4 bases and J by 6 bases, leaving 10 bases between them. The CDR3 spans 12 residues.

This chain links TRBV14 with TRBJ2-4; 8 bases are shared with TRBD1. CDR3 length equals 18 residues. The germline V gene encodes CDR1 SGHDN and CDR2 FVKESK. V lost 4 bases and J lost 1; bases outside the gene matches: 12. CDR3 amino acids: CASSPYRTGRLAKNIQYF. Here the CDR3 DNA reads TGTGCCAGCAGCCCATACCGGACAGGGCGTTTGGCCAAAAACATTCAGTACTTC. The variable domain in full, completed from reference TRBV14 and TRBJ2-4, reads EAGVTQFPSHSVIEKGQTVTLRCDPISGHDNLYWYRRVMGKEIKFLLHFVKESKQDESGMPNNRFLAERTGGTYSTLKVQPAELEDSGVYFCASSPYRTGRLAKNIQYFGAGTRLSVL.

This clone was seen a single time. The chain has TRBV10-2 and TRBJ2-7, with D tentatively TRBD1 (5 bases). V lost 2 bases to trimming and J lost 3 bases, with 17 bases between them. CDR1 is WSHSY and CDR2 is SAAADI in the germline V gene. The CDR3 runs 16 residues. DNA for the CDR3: TGCGCCAGCAGTGAGATTGGGGCGGAAGTAAACTACGAGCAGTACTTC. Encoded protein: CASSEIGAEVNYEQYF.

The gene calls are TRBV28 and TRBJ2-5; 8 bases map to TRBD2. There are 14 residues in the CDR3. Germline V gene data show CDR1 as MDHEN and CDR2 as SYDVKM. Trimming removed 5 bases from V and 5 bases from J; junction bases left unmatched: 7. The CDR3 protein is CASSHTSGGETQYF. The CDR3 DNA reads TGTGCCAGCAGTCACACCTCGGGGGGGGAGACCCAGTACTTC.

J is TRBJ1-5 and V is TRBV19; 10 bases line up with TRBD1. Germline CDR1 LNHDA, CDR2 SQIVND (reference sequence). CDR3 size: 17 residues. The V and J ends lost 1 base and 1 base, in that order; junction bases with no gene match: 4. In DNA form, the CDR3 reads TGTGCCAGTAGTATAGTCCCGGGACAGGGGAGCAATCAGCCCCAGCATTTT. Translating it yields CASSIVPGQGSNQPQHF.